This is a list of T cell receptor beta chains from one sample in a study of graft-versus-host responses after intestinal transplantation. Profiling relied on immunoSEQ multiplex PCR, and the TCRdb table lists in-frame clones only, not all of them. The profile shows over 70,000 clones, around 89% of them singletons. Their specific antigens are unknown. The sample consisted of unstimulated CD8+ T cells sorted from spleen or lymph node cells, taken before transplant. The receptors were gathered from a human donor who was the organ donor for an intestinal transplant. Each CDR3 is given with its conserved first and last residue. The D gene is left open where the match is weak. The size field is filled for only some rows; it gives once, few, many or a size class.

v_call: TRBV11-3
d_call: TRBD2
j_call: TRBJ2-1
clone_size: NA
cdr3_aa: CASSKSGGSIDEQFF
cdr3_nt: TGTGCCAGCAGTAAGAGCGGGGGGAGCATCGATGAGCAGTTCTTC

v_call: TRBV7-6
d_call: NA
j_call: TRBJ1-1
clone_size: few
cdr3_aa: CASSLSTGNTEAFF
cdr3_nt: TGTGCCAGCAGCTTATCGACAGGGAACACTGAAGCTTTCTTT

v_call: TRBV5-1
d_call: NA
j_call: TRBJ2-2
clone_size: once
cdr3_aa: CASSFSRAGRPGELFF
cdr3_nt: TGCGCCAGCAGCTTCTCAAGAGCAGGGAGGCCCGGGGAGCTGTTTTTT

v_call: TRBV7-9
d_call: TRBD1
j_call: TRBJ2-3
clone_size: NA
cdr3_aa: CASSPGQGWETDTQYF
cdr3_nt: TGTGCCAGCAGCCCAGGACAGGGGTGGGAAACAGATACGCAGTATTTT

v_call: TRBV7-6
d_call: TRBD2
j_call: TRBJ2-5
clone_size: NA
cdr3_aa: CASSLTGGKETQYF
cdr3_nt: TGTGCCAGCAGCTTGACGGGGGGGAAAGAGACCCAGTACTTC

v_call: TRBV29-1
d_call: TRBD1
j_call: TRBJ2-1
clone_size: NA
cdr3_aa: CSVGTGNEQFF
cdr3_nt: TGCAGCGTGGGGACAGGGAATGAGCAGTTCTTC

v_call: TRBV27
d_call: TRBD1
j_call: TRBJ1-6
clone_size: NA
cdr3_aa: CASSPTTGKSMVRNSPLHF
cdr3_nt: TGTGCCAGCAGCCCGACGACAGGGAAATCAATGGTCCGTAATTCACCCCTCCACTTT

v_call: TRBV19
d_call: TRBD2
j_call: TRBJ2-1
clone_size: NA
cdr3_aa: CASSSPSGGAPYNEQFF
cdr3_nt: TGTGCCAGTAGTAGCCCTAGCGGGGGGGCCCCCTACAATGAGCAGTTCTTC

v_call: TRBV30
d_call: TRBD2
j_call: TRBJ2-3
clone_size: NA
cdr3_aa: CAWSAAGGPPDTQYF
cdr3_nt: TGTGCCTGGAGTGCAGCGGGGGGGCCGCCAGATACGCAGTATTTT

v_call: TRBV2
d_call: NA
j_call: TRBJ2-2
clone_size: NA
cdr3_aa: CASTSGHSSSTGELFF
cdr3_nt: TGTGCCAGCACTTCGGGACACAGCAGTTCCACCGGGGAGCTGTTTTTT

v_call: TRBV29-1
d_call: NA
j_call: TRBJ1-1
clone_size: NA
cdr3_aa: CSASQDKPEAFF
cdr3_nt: TGCAGCGCTTCGCAGGATAAACCTGAAGCTTTCTTT

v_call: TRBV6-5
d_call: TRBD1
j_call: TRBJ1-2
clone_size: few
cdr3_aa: CASSNFPSGQIYGYTF
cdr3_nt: TGTGCCAGCAGTAACTTTCCTTCGGGACAGATCTATGGCTACACCTTC

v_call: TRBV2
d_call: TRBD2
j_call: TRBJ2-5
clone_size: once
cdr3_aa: CASRGLARNQETQYF
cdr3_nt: TGTGCCAGCAGGGGACTAGCGCGCAACCAAGAGACCCAGTACTTC

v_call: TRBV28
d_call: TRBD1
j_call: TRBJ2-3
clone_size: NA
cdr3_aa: CASKTWTGTNAGDTQYF
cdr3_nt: TGTGCCAGCAAAACCTGGACAGGGACGAACGCCGGGGATACGCAGTATTTT

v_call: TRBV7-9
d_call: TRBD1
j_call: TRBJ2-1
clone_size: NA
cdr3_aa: CASSNRDSPSYNEQFF
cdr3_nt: TGTGCCAGCAGTAACCGGGACAGTCCCTCCTACAATGAGCAGTTCTTC

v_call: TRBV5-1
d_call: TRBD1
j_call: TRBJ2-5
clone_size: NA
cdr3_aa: CASSWQGQPLETQYF
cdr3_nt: TGCGCCAGCAGCTGGCAGGGACAGCCTTTAGAGACCCAGTACTTC

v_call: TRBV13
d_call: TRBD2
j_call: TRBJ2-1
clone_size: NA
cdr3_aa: CASSLGGGDYNEQFF
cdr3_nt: TGTGCCAGCAGCTTAGGCGGGGGGGACTACAATGAGCAGTTCTTC

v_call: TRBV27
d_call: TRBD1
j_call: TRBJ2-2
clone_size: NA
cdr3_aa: CASTTGAGELFF
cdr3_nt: TGTGCCAGCACAACAGGGGCCGGGGAGCTGTTTTTT

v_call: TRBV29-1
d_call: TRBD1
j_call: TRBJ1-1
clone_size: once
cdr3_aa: CSVGTGDAFF
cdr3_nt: TGCAGCGTTGGGACAGGGGATGCTTTCTTT

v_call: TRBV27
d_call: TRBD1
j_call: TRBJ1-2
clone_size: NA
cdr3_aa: CASSWGQALEGGYTF
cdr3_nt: TGTGCCAGCAGTTGGGGACAGGCATTAGAAGGCGGCTACACCTTC

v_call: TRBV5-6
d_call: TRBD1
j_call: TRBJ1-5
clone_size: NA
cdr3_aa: CASSLAKGTVGQPQHF
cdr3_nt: TGTGCCAGCAGCTTGGCCAAAGGGACAGTAGGTCAGCCCCAGCATTTT

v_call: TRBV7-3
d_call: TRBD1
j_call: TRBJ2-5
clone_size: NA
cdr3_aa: CASSSGQGIQETQYF
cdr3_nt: TGTGCCAGCAGCTCGGGACAGGGAATCCAAGAGACCCAGTACTTC

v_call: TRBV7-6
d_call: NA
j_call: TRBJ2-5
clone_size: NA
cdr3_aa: CASSLGGRETQYF
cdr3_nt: TGTGCCAGCAGCTTAGGAGGTAGAGAGACCCAGTACTTC

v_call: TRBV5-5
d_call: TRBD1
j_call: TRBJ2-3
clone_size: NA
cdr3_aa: CASSLSGTGLPDTQYF
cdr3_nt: TGTGCCAGCAGCTTGTCCGGGACAGGGCTTCCAGATACGCAGTATTTT

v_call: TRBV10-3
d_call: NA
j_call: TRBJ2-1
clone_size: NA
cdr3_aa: CAIRSSGSAEQFF
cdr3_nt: TGTGCCATCAGATCCTCAGGGTCCGCTGAGCAGTTCTTC

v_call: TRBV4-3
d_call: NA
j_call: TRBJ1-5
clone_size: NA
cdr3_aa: CASSQDSAGQPQHF
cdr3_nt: TGCGCCAGCAGCCAAGATTCGGCAGGCCAGCCCCAGCATTTT

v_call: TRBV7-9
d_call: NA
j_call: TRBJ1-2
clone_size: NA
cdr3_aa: CASSLSGTYGYTF
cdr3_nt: TGTGCCAGCAGCTTATCAGGAACCTATGGCTACACCTTC

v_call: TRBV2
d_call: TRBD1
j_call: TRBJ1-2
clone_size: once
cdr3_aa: CARGGGQGLVYGYTF
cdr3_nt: TGTGCCAGGGGAGGGGGACAGGGACTCGTATATGGCTACACCTTC

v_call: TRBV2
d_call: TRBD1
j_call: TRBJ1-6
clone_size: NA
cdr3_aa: CASSGQGDNSPLHF
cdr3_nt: TGTGCCAGCAGTGGGCAGGGGGATAATTCACCCCTCCACTTT

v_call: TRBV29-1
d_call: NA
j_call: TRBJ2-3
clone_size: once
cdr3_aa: CSFPRTSTDTQYF
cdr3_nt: TGCAGCTTCCCTAGGACTAGCACAGATACGCAGTATTTT